The 15 T cell receptor beta chains reported below all come from one sample, sequenced in a study of CD8+ T cells in alopecia areata. Reverse transcription of extracted RNA yielded cDNA, which provided the sequencing template. The repertoire was sequenced with immunoSEQ multiplex PCR; TCRdb's copy has only in-frame clones and lacks some. The data contain around 150,000 clones, approximately 56% of them singletons. The sequenced sample was CD8+ T cells sorted from blood. These receptors were obtained from a human donor in good health.

This clone was seen just once. The genes are TRBV29-1 and TRBJ2-1; D perhaps matches TRBD2 (6 bases). V was cut by 0 bases and J by 2 bases, with 17 bases left in between. Per the germline V gene, CDR1 is SQVTM and CDR2 is ANQGSEA. This CDR3 is built from 17 residues. Here the CDR3 DNA reads TGCAGCGTTGAAGATCAGGGACGGGAGCTCCCCTACAATGAGCAGTTCTTC. Its translation is CSVEDQGRELPYNEQFF.

The V call is TRBV10-3, the J call TRBJ2-2; possibly TRBD2 for D (5 bases). The CDR3 is 19 residues long. Germline V gene sequence: CDR1 ENHRY, CDR2 SYGVKD. Trimming cost V 0 bases and J 4 bases, with 21 bases left between them. CDR3 residues: CAISESANSGIPGTGELFF. CDR3 bases: TGTGCCATCAGTGAGTCCGCAAATTCCGGGATCCCAGGCACCGGGGAGCTGTTTTTT.

This sequence joins TRBV7-2 and TRBJ2-1; TRBD2 agrees at 8 bases. Per germline, CDR1 SGHTA and CDR2 FQGNSA. The CDR3 runs to 15 residues. V lost 4 bases, J lost 9 bases, and 11 bases stayed unmatched. The CDR3 DNA reads as TGTGCCAGCAGCTCTAACGGGGGTAGCGGGGTTGAGCAGTTCTTC. It specifies CASSSNGGSGVEQFF.

A word on this clone: Possible read error: a much larger clone is one base away. At the DNA level, this CDR3 is encoded by other sequences in the same sample as well. The rearrangement uses TRBV9 and TRBJ2-7; 11 bases match TRBD1. There are 14 residues in the CDR3. The J segment lost 3 bases and the V segment lost 3 bases, leaving 2 bases of the junction unmatched. Germline V gives CDR1 SGDLS, CDR2 YYNGEE. In DNA form, the CDR3 reads TGTGCCAGCAGCGCCGGGACAGGGGGCTACGAGCAGTACTTC. Its protein is CASSAGTGGYEQYF.

The chain links TRBV29-1 to TRBJ2-1; 7 bases match TRBD1. This CDR3 has 14 residues. CDR1 is SQVTM and CDR2 is ANQGSEA in the germline V gene. V lost 0 bases to trimming and J lost 9 bases; unmatched junction nucleotides: 8. CDR3 in DNA: TGCAGCGTTGAAGATCTTGAGGGGGCAGGTGAGCAGTTCTTC. Translation gives CSVEDLEGAGEQFF.

In its sample, this clone was seen a few times. This chain joins TRBV5-1 and TRBJ2-1, with TRBD2 matching over 14 bases. The V gene's germline CDR1 is SGHRS and CDR2 YFSETQ. J gave up 8 bases and V 5 bases, and 3 bases lay outside the gene matches. The CDR3 length is 14 residues. The CDR3 region is CASRGTSGSDEQFF. CDR3 in DNA: TGCGCCAGCAGAGGGACTAGCGGGAGTGATGAGCAGTTCTTC.

V and J are TRBV19 and TRBJ2-4, with 8 bases fitting TRBD2. Germline V gene sequence: CDR1 LNHDA, CDR2 SQIVND (reference sequence). J lost 8 bases, V lost 3 bases, and 6 bases had no gene match. The CDR3 is made up of 14 amino acids. In DNA, the CDR3 is TGTGCCAGTAGTATGGGACTAGTAGGGGACATTCAGTACTTC. Translation gives CASSMGLVGDIQYF.

This clone rates as medium-sized (0.01 to 0.1%). Within the sample, other DNA sequences also encode this same CDR3. The chain joins TRBV5-4 to TRBJ1-1, with TRBD1 matching 9 bases. CDR3 length: 13 amino acids. Germline lookup yields CDR1 SGHNT and CDR2 YYREEE (reference sequence). Trimming cost V 1 base and J 8 bases; bases outside gene matches: 3. The CDR3 region is CASSLPGQGEAFF. In nucleotides, the CDR3 is TGTGCCAGCAGCTTGCCGGGACAGGGCGAAGCTTTCTTT.

For the CDR3, the DNA is TGTGCCAGCAGTTTATCCGGGAGCTTAGGCACCGGGGAGCTGTTTTTT. Encoded protein: CASSLSGSLGTGELFF. The genes are TRBV27 and TRBJ2-2; D is possibly TRBD2 (6 bases). The ends were cut back, 0 bases at V and 4 bases at J, with 12 bases in the middle. Looked up from germline, CDR1 is MNHEY and CDR2 is SMNVEV (reference sequence). The CDR3 extends over 16 amino acids.

The genes are TRBV9 and TRBJ2-7; possible D gene TRBD1, 8 bases. This CDR3 spans 15 amino acids. V lost 3 bases to trimming and J lost 2 bases, with 15 bases between them. Germline assignment: CDR1 SGDLS and CDR2 YYNGEE. CDR3 bases: TGTGCCAGCAGCGGAAGCGGGACAGGTCCCTACGAGCAGTACTTC. This encodes CASSGSGTGPYEQYF.

Of note for this clone: Distinct nucleotide sequences in the sample also encode this CDR3. V is TRBV29-1 and J is TRBJ2-1; possible D gene TRBD2, 5 bases. CDR1 and CDR2 from the germline V gene are SQVTM and ANQGSEA. There are 13 residues in the CDR3. Trimming shortened V by 3 bases and J by 0 bases, and 6 bases separated the two germline ends. CDR3 residues: CSVETNSYNEQFF. In nucleotides, the CDR3 is TGCAGCGTTGAGACTAACTCCTACAATGAGCAGTTCTTC.

This rearrangement joins TRBV27 to TRBJ2-2; 7 bases align to TRBD1. CDR1 and CDR2 from the germline V gene are MNHEY and SMNVEV (reference sequence). The CDR3 covers 13 residues. With V trimmed by 10 bases and J by 4 bases, 6 bases remained unmatched. This chain's CDR3 is CATSGTVTGELFF. The CDR3 DNA follows: TGTGCCACCTCCGGGACAGTCACCGGGGAGCTGTTTTTT.

The rearrangement joins TRBV5-1 to TRBJ2-5; D unclear. CDR1 SGHRS and CDR2 YFSETQ come from the germline V gene. V lost 2 bases to trimming and J lost 4 bases, with 15 bases between them. The CDR3 sequence is 15 residues long. The CDR3 is CASSFRAAAAETQYF. DNA for the CDR3: TGCGCCAGCAGCTTTAGGGCGGCGGCCGCAGAGACCCAGTACTTC.

The rearrangement uses TRBV9 and TRBJ2-1; tentatively, D is TRBD1 (5 bases). V shed 3 bases and J shed 8 bases, with 9 bases lying between them. The CDR3 runs to 12 residues. The V gene's germline CDR1 is SGDLS and CDR2 YYNGEE. CDR3 DNA: TGTGCCAGCAGCGGAACAGGCGATGAGCAGTTCTTC. Amino acids: CASSGTGDEQFF.

This chain connects TRBV5-6 to TRBJ2-5; 9 nucleotides match TRBD2. Trimming removed 4 bases from V and 3 bases from J; junction bases left unmatched: 7. Germline CDR1 SGHDT, CDR2 YYEEEE. This CDR3 contains 15 residues. The CDR3 is CASSQLSGRKETQYF. The CDR3, as DNA: TGTGCCAGCAGCCAACTCAGCGGGAGGAAAGAGACCCAGTACTTC.